The clone carrying this TCR beta chain was detected once. This record belongs to a study of blood T cell repertoires in COVID-19. About the research overall: Samples came from the United States, Italy and Spain, spanning acute and convalescent COVID-19. Sample material is recorded as cDNA or gDNA derived from T cells, B-cell-depleted T cells, or PBMCs.

Authors' processing steps: Nucleated cell counts were estimated from reference gene primer amplification. Only in-frame clones appear in the TCRdb table, and some are missing; sequencing was by immunoSEQ multiplex PCR. That table gives V, J and clone size, and the DNA gave D and trimming. This sample has about 100,000 clones, with less than 90% found just once. The V and J ends lost 0 bases and 6 bases respectively, with 9 bases between them. Germline CDR1 and CDR2: SGHNT and YYREEE (reference sequence). The length of the CDR3 is 13 residues. The V and J genes are TRBV5-4 and TRBJ1-2, with D hard to call. Sequencing used peripheral blood. This sequence originates from a man in his thirties or forties in a cohort sampled during active COVID-19. The CDR3 region is CASSLDTANGYTF. CDR3 in DNA: TGTGCCAGCAGCTTGGATACAGCCAATGGCTACACCTTC.